The TCR beta chain described here comes from a study of shared clonotypes between healthy human individuals. Regarding the study as a whole: For naive CD4 cells, 4% to 5% of clonotypes were shared across a handful of donors.

Positively selected for CCR7, the CD45RO-negative cells used as naive CD8 cells excluded terminally differentiated effector memory CD45RA+ cells. A word on this clone: What it binds is not known.

Assay runs were performed at deep level. Clones were read by immunoSEQ multiplex PCR, and TCRdb kept only the in-frame ones, dropping some. The top ten clones hold around 1.7% of a sample with around 1.9 million clones, 90% to 95% of them seen once. Between the trimmed V and J ends, which lost 5 bases and 3 bases, there was a span of 10 bases. There are 13 residues in the CDR3. CDR1 is SEHNR and CDR2 is FQNEAQ in the germline V gene (reference sequence). The chain carries TRBV7-9 and TRBJ1-2; D is uncertain. This TCR came from a young man in good health. Some clones in this sample may be carry-over from other donors' samples. Sequencing was done on a sample of naive CD8+ T cells from PBMCs. The CDR3 region has the DNA TGTGCCAGCAGCCCCACCGACGACTATGGCTACACCTTC. Amino acid sequence: CASSPTDDYGYTF.